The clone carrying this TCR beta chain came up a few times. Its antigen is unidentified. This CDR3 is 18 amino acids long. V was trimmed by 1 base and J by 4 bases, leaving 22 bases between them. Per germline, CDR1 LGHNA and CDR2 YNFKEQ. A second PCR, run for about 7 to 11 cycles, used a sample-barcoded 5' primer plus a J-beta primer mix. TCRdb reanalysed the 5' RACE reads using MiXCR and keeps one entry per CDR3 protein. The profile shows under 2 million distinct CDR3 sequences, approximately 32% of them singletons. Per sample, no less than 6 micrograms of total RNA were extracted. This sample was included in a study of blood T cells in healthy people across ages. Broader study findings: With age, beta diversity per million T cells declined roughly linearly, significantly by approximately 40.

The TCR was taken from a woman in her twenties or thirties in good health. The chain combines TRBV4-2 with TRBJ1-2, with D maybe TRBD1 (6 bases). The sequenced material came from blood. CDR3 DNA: TGTGCCAGCAGCCAAGTCACGGCAGGGGACCCACTAGTCTATGGCTACACCTTC. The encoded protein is CASSQVTAGDPLVYGYTF.